What follows are 30 T cell receptor beta chains derived from one specimen sequenced in a study of blood T cell repertoires in COVID-19. Repertoires were generated with immunoSEQ multiplex PCR, while TCRdb's copy carries only in-frame clones and drops some. Of about 73,000 clones detected, around 82% appear once; the ten largest clones hold around 28%. Sequencing input: peripheral blood. The receptor set was obtained from a human donor in a cohort sampled during active COVID-19.

V and J are TRBV7-9 and TRBJ2-7; 7 bases line up with TRBD1. The CDR3 totals 14 residues. CDR1 and CDR2 from the germline V gene are SEHNR and FQNEAQ (reference sequence). The trim removed 3 bases at V and 5 bases at J, leaving 7 bases unmatched. CDR3 in amino acids: CASSFTGAVNEQYF. As DNA, the CDR3 is TGTGCCAGCAGCTTCACAGGGGCAGTCAACGAGCAGTACTTC.

This sequence joins TRBV4-3 and TRBJ2-5, with a weak D call TRBD1 (6 bases). The CDR3 loop spans 14 amino acids. The germline V gene has CDR1 LGHNA and CDR2 YSLEER. The V and J ends lost 4 bases and 1 base respectively, with 10 bases between them. CDR3 loop: CASSPGTPQETQYF. In nucleotides, the CDR3 is TGCGCCAGCAGCCCGGGGACACCCCAAGAGACCCAGTACTTC.

V is TRBV5-1 and J is TRBJ2-5, with 8 bases matching TRBD2. V lost 4 bases, J lost 4 bases, and 9 bases stayed unmatched. Germline V gives CDR1 SGHRS, CDR2 YFSETQ. The CDR3 totals 15 residues. This chain's CDR3 is CASSTGGGPGETQYF. For the CDR3, the DNA is TGCGCCAGCAGCACTGGCGGGGGGCCGGGAGAGACCCAGTACTTC.

The chain is built from TRBV11-2 and TRBJ1-1; 8 bases agree with TRBD1. The germline V gene encodes CDR1 SGHAT and CDR2 FQNNGV. The V and J ends lost 7 bases and 4 bases, in that order; junction bases with no gene match: 2. The CDR3 sequence is 12 residues long. In DNA form, the CDR3 reads TGTGCCAGCACTGACAGGGGCACTGAAGCTTTCTTT. It is translated as CASTDRGTEAFF.

J is TRBJ2-3 and V is TRBV7-2, with D tentatively TRBD2 (6 bases). The V end was cut by 6 bases, the J end by 1 base, with 11 bases between. This CDR3 has 14 residues. The germline V gene has CDR1 SGHTA and CDR2 FQGNSA. The CDR3 bases are TGTGCCAGCAGGGGGACTCCCGGCACAGATACGCAGTATTTT. Amino acids: CASRGTPGTDTQYF.

CDR3 sequence (DNA): TGTGCCAGCAGTGCGGGGGTCGGCGGGGCCCAGGGAGATACGCAGTATTTT. As protein: CASSAGVGGAQGDTQYF. This chain uses TRBV9 with TRBJ2-3, with 7 bases aligning to TRBD2. Per the germline V gene, CDR1 is SGDLS and CDR2 is YYNGEE. V was pared by 5 bases and J by 5 bases, with 17 bases of the junction left unmatched. This CDR3 spans 17 amino acids.

This clone showed up many times. The chain combines TRBV7-2 with TRBJ2-1, with TRBD1 as a possible D gene (5 bases). The CDR3 is made up of 16 amino acids. The ends were cut back, 4 bases at V and 6 bases at J, with 19 bases in the middle. The V gene's germline CDR1 is SGHTA and CDR2 FQGNSA. DNA for the CDR3: TGTGCCAGCAGCTCCTCTGTTGGCAGGGTGAGCAATGAGCAGTTCTTC. This translates into CASSSSVGRVSNEQFF.

This clone was observed a few times. J is TRBJ1-2 and V is TRBV3-1 (or the pseudogene TRBV3-2), with D perhaps TRBD1 (5 bases). The CDR3 runs to 14 residues. V was pared by 1 base and J by 5 bases, with 11 bases between. CDR1 is LGHDT, CDR2 YNNKEL, per germline (reference sequence). The CDR3 DNA is TGTGCCAGCAGCCAAGGTCCAGGGTTATATGGCTACACCTTC. Translated: CASSQGPGLYGYTF.

The rearrangement uses TRBV2 and TRBJ1-6, with 11 nucleotides matching TRBD1. Germline V CDR1 and CDR2: SNHLY, FYNNEI. The J segment lost 0 bases and the V segment lost 5 bases, leaving 12 bases of the junction unmatched. The CDR3 is made up of 20 amino acids. The DNA of the CDR3 is TGTGCCAGCAGTATCACCGGACAGGGGGCCCTGAGCTCCTATAATTCACCCCTCCACTTT. Protein: CASSITGQGALSSYNSPLHF.

The chain recombines TRBV28 with TRBJ2-2; no clear D. V shed 2 bases and J shed 8 bases, with 9 bases lying between them. CDR1 is MDHEN and CDR2 is SYDVKM in the germline V gene. The CDR3 sequence is 13 residues long. CDR3 sequence: CASSLSRLGELFF. DNA for the CDR3: TGTGCCAGCAGTTTAAGCAGGCTTGGGGAGCTGTTTTTT.

The CDR3 DNA sequence: TGTGCCAGCAGTCTAGCGGGGGGCCCCTACGAGCAGTACTTC. This codes for CASSLAGGPYEQYF. The gene calls are TRBV11-1 and TRBJ2-7; TRBD2 matches 11 bases. Germline CDR1 SGHAT, CDR2 FQDESV (reference sequence). This CDR3 is 14 amino acids long. V was pared by 6 bases and J by 2 bases, with 3 bases of the junction left unmatched.

The rearrangement joins TRBV4-3 to TRBJ2-1, with no clear D. CDR1 is LGHNA, CDR2 YSLEER, per germline. The V end was cut by 0 bases, the J end by 3 bases, with 3 bases between. This CDR3 spans 13 amino acids. CDR3 DNA sequence: TGCGCCAGCAGCCAAGATTACTACAATGAGCAGTTCTTC. Residues: CASSQDYYNEQFF.

The V call is TRBV7-6, the J call TRBJ2-1; 10 bases are shared with TRBD1. The CDR3 is 17 amino acids. CDR1 is SGHVS, CDR2 FNYEAQ, per germline. After removal of 5 bases from V and 1 base from J, the junction contained 8 bases not matched to a gene. The CDR3 region has the DNA TGTGCCAGCAGCCTCCAACGGACAGGGGGTTCCTACAATGAGCAGTTCTTC. Its translation is CASSLQRTGGSYNEQFF. Drawing the rest from reference TRBV7-6 and TRBJ2-1, the complete variable domain is GAGVSQSPRYKVTKRGQDVALRCDPISGHVSLYWYRQALGQGPEFLTYFNYEAQQDKSGLPNDRFSAERPEGSISTLTIQRTEQRDSAMYRCASSLQRTGGSYNEQFFGPGTRLTVL.

This chain connects TRBV24-1 to TRBJ2-3; 7 nucleotides match TRBD1. V shed 4 bases and J 10 bases; nucleotides not matched to a gene: 7. The CDR3 spans 13 residues. Looked up from germline, CDR1 is KGHDR and CDR2 is SFDVKD. The CDR3 sequence: CATSDTDRPSQYF. For the CDR3, the DNA is TGTGCCACCAGTGACACGGACAGGCCATCGCAGTATTTT.

CDR3 sequence reads: CASRGLGETQYF. CDR3 nucleotide sequence: TGCGCCAGCAGAGGACTAGGCGAGACCCAGTACTTC. The V and J genes are TRBV5-1 and TRBJ2-5; 7 bases are a match to TRBD2. Germline V lookup: CDR1 SGHRS, CDR2 YFSETQ. This CDR3 is 12 amino acids long. The trim removed 5 bases at V and 5 bases at J, leaving 3 bases unmatched.

This clone was observed a single time. This chain links TRBV2 with TRBJ2-2; 9 positions agree with TRBD2. V lost 6 bases, J lost 6 bases, and 11 bases stayed unmatched. CDR1 is SNHLY, CDR2 FYNNEI, per germline. The CDR3 extends over 16 amino acids. This CDR3 is CASRPIAGELAGELFF. The CDR3 region has the DNA TGTGCCAGCAGACCCATAGCGGGGGAGTTGGCCGGGGAGCTGTTTTTT.

This rearrangement joins TRBV4-1 to TRBJ2-3; D not resolved. The V end was cut by 4 bases, the J end by 5 bases, with 16 bases between. The CDR3 extends over 15 amino acids. Germline V gives CDR1 MGHRA, CDR2 YSYEKL. The CDR3: CASSPNWSHGDTQYF. In DNA form, the CDR3 reads TGCGCCAGCAGCCCTAATTGGTCCCACGGAGATACGCAGTATTTT.

This chain uses TRBV7-9 with TRBJ2-2; D perhaps matches TRBD2 (7 bases). V was trimmed by 8 bases and J by 4 bases, leaving 20 bases between them. There are 16 residues in the CDR3. Looked up from germline, CDR1 is SEHNR and CDR2 is FQNEAQ (reference sequence). CDR3 region: CASSPSEGGTTGELFF. The DNA for the CDR3 is TGTGCCAGCTCTCCCTCGGAGGGGGGGACCACCGGGGAGCTGTTTTTT. Full variable domain (rest looked up from reference TRBV7-9 and TRBJ2-2): DTGVSQNPRHKITKRGQNVTFRCDPISEHNRLYWYRQTLGQGPEFLTYFQNEAQLEKSRLLSDRFSAERPKGSFSTLEIQRTEQGDSAMYLCASSPSEGGTTGELFFGEGSRLTVL.

CDR3 protein: CASSDYRESGYGYTF. The DNA for the CDR3 is TGTGCCAGCAGTGATTACAGGGAGTCGGGCTATGGCTACACCTTC. This chain uses TRBV6-1 with TRBJ1-2; D may be TRBD1 (6 bases). CDR1 and CDR2 (germline): MNHNS, SASEGT. Trimming removed 3 bases at V and 4 bases at J, with 15 bases between. This CDR3 spans 15 amino acids.

The chain has TRBV27 and TRBJ1-1; unclear D gene. V was shortened by 2 bases and J by 1 base, with 11 bases between the two germline ends. The CDR3 runs to 15 residues. Germline V CDR1 and CDR2: MNHEY, SMNVEV (reference sequence). The CDR3 DNA follows: TGTGCCAGCAGTTTAGGTGCCCCCGGGAACACTGAAGCTTTCTTT. It encodes CASSLGAPGNTEAFF.

This clone was seen once. This chain connects TRBV24-1 to TRBJ2-7; 10 bases fit TRBD1. V gave up 0 bases and J gave up 3 bases; unmatched junction bases: 4. The CDR3 is 16 residues long. CDR1 KGHDR and CDR2 SFDVKD come from the germline V gene. The CDR3 nucleotides read TGTGCCACCAGTGATTTGAGGGACAGGGGAAACTACGAGCAGTACTTC. It codes for CATSDLRDRGNYEQYF.

This chain uses TRBV11-3 with TRBJ2-5; 7 bases match TRBD2. J lost 1 base, V lost 5 bases, and 10 bases had no gene match. The CDR3 extends over 16 amino acids. The germline V gene encodes CDR1 SGHNT and CDR2 YENEEA. CDR3 in DNA: TGTGCCAGCAGCGGTCGGGGAGGGATATTCCAAGAGACCCAGTACTTC. Translating gives CASSGRGGIFQETQYF.

This chain connects TRBV19 to TRBJ1-1, with 8 bases that match TRBD1. The CDR3 totals 14 residues. The ends lost 7 bases at V and 7 bases at J; junction bases unmatched: 11. Germline CDR1 reads LNHDA; CDR2 reads SQIVND (reference sequence). CDR3 coding DNA: TGTGCCAGTATTGGGCAGGGGGCGAGTAGTGAAGCTTTCTTT. It encodes CASIGQGASSEAFF.

The genes are TRBV4-1 and TRBJ1-5; weak D call: TRBD1 (5 bases). Looked up from germline, CDR1 is MGHRA and CDR2 is YSYEKL. The CDR3 spans 16 residues. The V and J ends lost 0 bases and 2 bases respectively, with 11 bases between them. The CDR3 protein is CASSQEQGIRNQPQHF. Written as DNA, the CDR3 is TGCGCCAGCAGCCAAGAGCAGGGAATTCGCAATCAGCCCCAGCATTTT.

The chain couples TRBV6-6 to TRBJ2-7; D might be TRBD1 (5 bases). Trimming stripped 1 base from V and 1 base from J, with 11 bases between. This CDR3 has 15 residues. Germline lookup yields CDR1 MNHNY and CDR2 SVGAGI (reference sequence). The CDR3 coding sequence is TGTGCCAGCAGTTACTTGGGGCATCGTTCCTACGAGCAGTACTTC. Protein product: CASSYLGHRSYEQYF.

The rearrangement joins TRBV5-8 to TRBJ2-1; D not certain. Deletions cut 5 bases from V and 6 bases from J, with 18 bases between. Germline lookup yields CDR1 SGHTS and CDR2 YDEGEE. This CDR3 has 15 residues. The CDR3 region has the DNA TGTGCCAGCAGATACTCTCCAGCCTCGGGCAATGAGCAGTTCTTC. Protein product: CASRYSPASGNEQFF.

This clone was observed once. The rearrangement links TRBV7-9 to TRBJ1-6; 10 bases fit TRBD1. The CDR3 covers 15 residues. J gave up 10 bases and V 1 base, and 4 bases lay outside the gene matches. Germline V lookup: CDR1 SEHNR, CDR2 FQNEAQ (reference sequence). The CDR3 nucleotides are TGTGCCAGCAGCTTAGGACAGGGGGCGGGATCACCCCTCCACTTT. This gives the protein CASSLGQGAGSPLHF. Full variable domain (outside the CDR3, taken from reference TRBV7-9 and TRBJ1-6): DTGVSQNPRHKITKRGQNVTFRCDPISEHNRLYWYRQTLGQGPEFLTYFQNEAQLEKSRLLSDRFSAERPKGSFSTLEIQRTEQGDSAMYLCASSLGQGAGSPLHFGNGTRLTVT.

This clone was detected only a few times. The chain recombines TRBV28 with TRBJ2-7, with a possible D match to TRBD2 (5 bases). This CDR3 is built from 13 residues. Germline assignment: CDR1 MDHEN and CDR2 SYDVKM. The ends were cut back, 10 bases at V and 0 bases at J, with 13 bases in the middle. The CDR3 DNA reads as TGTGCCACCGCTTTGAGGGTCTCCTACGAGCAGTACTTC. Translated, it gives CATALRVSYEQYF.

J is TRBJ2-7 and V is TRBV27; the D gene is possibly TRBD2 (6 bases). The CDR3 sequence is 14 residues long. The germline V and J ends were trimmed by 5 bases and 2 bases, with 13 bases remaining between them. Germline V gene sequence: CDR1 MNHEY, CDR2 SMNVEV (reference sequence). The DNA of the CDR3 is TGTGCCAGCAGTCCCCCGGGGGTAGCCTACGAGCAGTACTTC. Amino acids: CASSPPGVAYEQYF.

The chain recombines TRBV3-1 (or the pseudogene TRBV3-2) with TRBJ2-5; 10 bases map to TRBD1. Germline CDR1 and CDR2: LGHDT and YNNKEL (reference sequence). CDR3 length: 21 amino acids. V trimming: 1 base; J trimming: 4 bases; junction bases outside the gene matches: 21. CDR3 residues: CASSQVWLIMGGQGHGETQYF. As DNA, the CDR3 is TGTGCCAGCAGCCAAGTTTGGCTAATTATGGGGGGACAGGGGCATGGAGAGACCCAGTACTTC.